Given below is one T cell receptor (beta chain) in context. The data are from a study of OX40 agonist ivuxolimab in advanced cancers. V lost 2 bases and J lost 4, with 12 bases in between. Germline V gene lookup returns CDR1 GTSNPN and CDR2 SVGIG (reference sequence). CDR3 length: 14 residues. Some clones are missing from TCRdb's copy, which holds only in-frame ones; the method was immunoSEQ multiplex PCR. The sample consists of 90,000 to 100,000 clones, approximately 86% of them appearing once. This sequence originates from an adult with an advanced solid tumor such as melanoma, head and neck, liver or kidney cancer. This chain joins TRBV30 and TRBJ1-5; D is perhaps TRBD1 (6 bases). This material consisted of CD4+ or CD8+ T cells sorted from blood, taken in a trial of the OX40 agonist ivuxolimab. CDR3 region: CAWSKGQQNQPQHF. The CDR3 DNA sequence: TGTGCCTGGAGTAAGGGACAACAAAATCAGCCCCAGCATTTT.